This T cell receptor beta chain was sequenced in a study of blood T cell repertoires in COVID-19. The wider study: Samples of COVID-19 (acute and convalescent) were obtained from the United States, Italy and Spain. T cells, B-cell-depleted T cells, or PBMCs provided the cDNA or gDNA that served as material.

Original handling: Using reference gene primer amplification, nucleated cell counts were estimated. Sequencing was performed with immunoSEQ multiplex PCR; in TCRdb, only in-frame clones are kept and a portion is missing. V and J calls and clone size follow that table, whereas D and trimming were derived from the DNA. The sample consists of about 280,000 clones, around 90% of them appearing once. There are 14 residues in the CDR3. Per germline, CDR1 LNHDA and CDR2 SQIVND (reference sequence). V was trimmed by 3 bases and J by 9 bases, leaving 15 bases between them. The chain uses TRBV19 and TRBJ1-5, with unresolved D. Input material: peripheral blood. The receptor was isolated from a woman aged 40 to 55 who had recovered from COVID-19. In DNA form, the CDR3 reads TGTGCCAGTAGTATCCCCAATCAATCGGGGCCCCAGCATTTT. Translating it yields CASSIPNQSGPQHF.